This T cell receptor (beta chain) was retrieved from a study of cytomegalovirus exposure and HLA in healthy donors. Study-level findings and limits: Associated with cytomegalovirus, according to the listing, were fewer than 200 TCR beta chains. CMV antigen specificity of three CMV-associated chains was confirmed in vitro.

To note about this clone: What it binds is unknown.

Amplification used 60 Vbeta primers and 13 Jbeta primers. TCRdb's table, derived via immunoSEQ multiplex PCR, lists solely in-frame clones and lacks some. The sample lists some 130,000 clones; around four fifths were seen once. CDR1 is LGHNT and CDR2 is FRNRAP in the germline V gene. The CDR3 loop spans 15 amino acids. Between the trimmed V and J ends, which lost 4 bases and 1 base, there was a span of 13 bases. Sequencing input: PBMCs. This chain links TRBV12-5 with TRBJ2-5, with a possible D match to TRBD2 (6 bases). The receptor comes from a male donor in good health and CMV-seropositive. The chain's CDR3 is CASGSGVGAQETQYF. The CDR3 region has the DNA TGTGCTAGTGGTTCGGGGGTTGGGGCCCAAGAGACCCAGTACTTC.